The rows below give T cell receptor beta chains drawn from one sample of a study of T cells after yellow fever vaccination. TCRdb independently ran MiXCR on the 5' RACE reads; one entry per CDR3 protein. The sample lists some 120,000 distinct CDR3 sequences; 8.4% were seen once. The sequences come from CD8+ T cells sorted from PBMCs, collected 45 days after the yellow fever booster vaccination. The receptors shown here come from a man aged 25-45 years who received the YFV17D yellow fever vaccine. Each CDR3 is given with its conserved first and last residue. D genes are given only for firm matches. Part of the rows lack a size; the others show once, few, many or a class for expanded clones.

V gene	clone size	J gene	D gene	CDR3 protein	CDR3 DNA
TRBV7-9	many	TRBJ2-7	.	CASSLDPGRSSSYEQYF	TGTGCCAGCAGCTTAGACCCCGGTCGAAGCAGCTCCTACGAGCAGTACTTC
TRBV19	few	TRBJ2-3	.	CASTGRSPDTQYF	TGTGCCAGTACCGGCAGGTCCCCAGATACGCAGTATTTT
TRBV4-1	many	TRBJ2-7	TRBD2	CASSQEASGSYEQYF	TGCGCCAGCAGCCAAGAGGCTAGCGGGTCCTACGAGCAGTACTTC
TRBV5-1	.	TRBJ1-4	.	CASSLPTYNEKLFF	TGCGCCAGCAGCTTGCCTACCTATAATGAAAAACTGTTTTTT
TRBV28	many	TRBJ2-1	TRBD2	CASTGGLLKSYSYNEQFF	TGTGCCAGCACGGGGGGACTCCTCAAAAGTTACTCCTACAATGAGCAGTTCTTC
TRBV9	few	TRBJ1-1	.	CASSVTGLNTEAFF	TGTGCCAGCAGCGTAACGGGCTTGAACACTGAAGCTTTCTTT
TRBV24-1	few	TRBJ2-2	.	CATSPITGELFF	TGTGCCACCAGCCCGATCACCGGGGAGCTGTTTTTT
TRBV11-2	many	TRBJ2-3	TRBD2	CASSFSIAGGRGADTQYF	TGTGCCAGCAGCTTTAGTATAGCGGGAGGCCGGGGGGCAGATACGCAGTATTTT
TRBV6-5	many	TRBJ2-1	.	CASSYRNEQFF	TGTGCCAGCAGTTACAGGAATGAGCAGTTCTTC
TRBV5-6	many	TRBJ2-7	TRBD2	CASSGLAGTYEQYF	TGTGCCAGCAGCGGACTAGCGGGAACCTACGAGCAGTACTTC
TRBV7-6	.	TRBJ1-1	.	CASSPSLGGVNTEAFF	TGTGCCAGCAGCCCCTCGCTGGGGGGAGTCAACACTGAAGCTTTCTTT
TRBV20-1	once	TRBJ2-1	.	CCAREEGFTGPYNEQFF	TGCTGCGCTAGAGAGGAGGGATTTACCGGCCCTTACAATGAGCAGTTCTTC
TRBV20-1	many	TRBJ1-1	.	CSARGTGEAFF	TGCAGTGCTAGGGGGACGGGTGAAGCTTTCTTT
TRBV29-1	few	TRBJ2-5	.	CSVEERVATQYF	TGCAGCGTTGAAGAGCGGGTGGCGACCCAGTACTTC
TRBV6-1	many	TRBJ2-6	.	CASSGSPLMTGANVLTF	TGTGCCAGCAGTGGGTCCCCTTTAATGACAGGGGCCAACGTCCTGACTTTC
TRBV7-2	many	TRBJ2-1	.	CASSLGSVGDEQFF	TGTGCCAGCAGCTTAGGGTCCGTGGGGGATGAGCAGTTCTTC
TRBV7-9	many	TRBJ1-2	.	CASSSTGRNGYTF	TGTGCCAGCAGCTCGACGGGACGGAATGGCTACACCTTC
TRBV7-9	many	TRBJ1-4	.	CASSLESPRLFF	TGTGCCAGCAGCTTAGAGAGTCCGCGGCTGTTTTTT
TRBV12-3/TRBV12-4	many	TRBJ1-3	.	CASCEEGNTIYF	TGTGCCAGCTGTGAGGAAGGAAACACCATATATTTT
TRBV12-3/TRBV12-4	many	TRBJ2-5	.	CASRTLGDGQETQYF	TGTGCCAGCCGTACCCTAGGGGATGGGCAAGAGACCCAGTACTTC
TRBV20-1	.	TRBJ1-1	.	CSARGGTEAFF	TGCAGTGCTAGGGGGGGAACTGAAGCTTTCTTT
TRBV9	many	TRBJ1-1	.	CASSVEGTTNTEAFF	TGTGCCAGCAGCGTAGAAGGCACCACGAACACTGAAGCTTTCTTT
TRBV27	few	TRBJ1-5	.	CASSVYMGNQPQHF	TGTGCCAGCAGTGTTTACATGGGCAATCAGCCCCAGCATTTT
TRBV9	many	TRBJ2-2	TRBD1	CASSVQGAGELFF	TGTGCCAGCAGCGTTCAGGGGGCTGGGGAGCTGTTTTTT
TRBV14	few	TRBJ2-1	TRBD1	CASSQDWDRGHEQFF	TGTGCCAGCAGCCAAGATTGGGACAGGGGTCATGAGCAGTTCTTC
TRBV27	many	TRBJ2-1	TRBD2	CASGNTPGGYNEQFF	TGTGCCAGCGGGAACACTCCGGGGGGATACAATGAGCAGTTCTTC
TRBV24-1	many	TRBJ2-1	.	CATSDNQALVNNNEQFF	TGTGCCACCAGTGACAACCAGGCGCTAGTGAATAACAATGAGCAGTTCTTC
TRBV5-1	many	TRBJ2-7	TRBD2	CASSTVTSGSPHEQYF	TGCGCCAGCAGCACAGTTACTAGCGGGAGCCCCCACGAGCAGTACTTC
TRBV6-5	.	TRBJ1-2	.	CASSSTSWTDYGYTF	TGTGCCAGCAGTTCCACCTCCTGGACAGACTATGGCTACACCTTC
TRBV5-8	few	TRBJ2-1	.	CASSPPPWGRTDNEQFF	TGTGCCAGCAGCCCCCCTCCATGGGGGCGGACCGACAATGAGCAGTTCTTC
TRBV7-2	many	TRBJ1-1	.	CASSWLTMNTEAFF	TGTGCCAGCAGCTGGCTTACTATGAACACTGAAGCTTTCTTT
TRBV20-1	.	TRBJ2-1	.	CSGREAPGLYNEQFF	TGCAGTGGGAGAGAGGCCCCGGGCCTCTACAATGAGCAGTTCTTC
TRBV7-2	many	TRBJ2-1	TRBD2	CASSLSLAGGVEQFF	TGTGCCAGCAGCTTAAGCTTAGCGGGAGGGGTTGAGCAGTTCTTC
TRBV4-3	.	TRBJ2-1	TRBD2	CASSQLPAGTSGNNEQFF	TGCGCCAGCAGCCAGCTCCCCGCCGGGACTAGCGGTAACAATGAGCAGTTCTTC
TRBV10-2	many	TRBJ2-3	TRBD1	CASSDPGQGADTQYF	TGCGCCAGCAGTGATCCGGGACAGGGGGCAGATACGCAGTATTTT
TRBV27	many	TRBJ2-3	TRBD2	CAIGPGASGIGTDTQYF	TGTGCCATCGGACCGGGGGCTAGCGGGATAGGCACAGATACGCAGTATTTT
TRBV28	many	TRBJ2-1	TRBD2	CASSSVLGLAHNEQFF	TGTGCCAGCAGTTCCGTCCTTGGACTAGCGCACAATGAGCAGTTCTTC
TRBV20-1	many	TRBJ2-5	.	CSATGETQYF	TGCAGTGCTACAGGGGAGACCCAGTACTTC
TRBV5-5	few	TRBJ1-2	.	CASSLRDLFNYGYTF	TGTGCCAGCAGCTTGAGGGATCTTTTCAACTATGGCTACACCTTC
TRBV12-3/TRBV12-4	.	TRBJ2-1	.	CASRPRGVVAYNEQFF	TGTGCCAGCAGACCCAGGGGGGTAGTGGCGTACAATGAGCAGTTCTTC
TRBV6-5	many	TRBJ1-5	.	CASSYSSEDQPQHF	TGTGCCAGCAGTTACTCTTCTGAAGATCAGCCCCAGCATTTT
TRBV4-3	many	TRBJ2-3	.	CASSLMFGGLAHEDTQYF	TGCGCCAGCAGCCTGATGTTCGGCGGGCTAGCGCACGAAGATACGCAGTATTTT
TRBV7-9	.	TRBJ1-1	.	CASSLGGVNTEAFF	TGTGCCAGCAGCTTAGGGGGCGTGAACACTGAAGCTTTCTTT
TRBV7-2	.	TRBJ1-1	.	CASSGQGAAFF	TGTGCCAGCAGCGGGCAGGGCGCAGCTTTCTTT
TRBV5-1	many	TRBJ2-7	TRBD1	CASSYNRGDYEQYF	TGCGCCAGCAGCTATAACAGGGGGGACTACGAGCAGTACTTC
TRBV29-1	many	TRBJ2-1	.	CSVKNREANNEQFF	TGCAGCGTCAAAAACAGGGAGGCTAACAATGAGCAGTTCTTC
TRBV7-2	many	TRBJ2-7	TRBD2	CASSLGPSGSREQYF	TGTGCCAGCAGCCTCGGGCCTAGCGGGAGTCGAGAGCAGTACTTC